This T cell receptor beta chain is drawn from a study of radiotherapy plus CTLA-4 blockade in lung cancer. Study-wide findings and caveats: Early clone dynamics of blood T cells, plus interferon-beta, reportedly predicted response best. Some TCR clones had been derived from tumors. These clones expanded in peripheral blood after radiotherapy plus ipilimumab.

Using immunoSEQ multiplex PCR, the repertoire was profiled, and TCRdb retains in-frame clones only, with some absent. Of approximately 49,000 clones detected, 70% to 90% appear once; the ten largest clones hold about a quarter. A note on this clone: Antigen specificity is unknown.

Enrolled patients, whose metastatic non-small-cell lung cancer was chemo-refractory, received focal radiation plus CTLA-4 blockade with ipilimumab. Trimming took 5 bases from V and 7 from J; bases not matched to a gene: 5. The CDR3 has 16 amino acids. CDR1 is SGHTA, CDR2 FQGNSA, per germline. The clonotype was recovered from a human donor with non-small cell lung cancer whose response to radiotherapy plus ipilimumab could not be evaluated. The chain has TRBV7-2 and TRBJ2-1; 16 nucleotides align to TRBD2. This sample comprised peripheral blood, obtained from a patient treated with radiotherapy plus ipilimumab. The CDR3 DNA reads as TGTGCCAGCAGCCATGGGACTAGCGGGAGGGGGAATGAGCAGTTCTTC. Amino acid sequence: CASSHGTSGRGNEQFF. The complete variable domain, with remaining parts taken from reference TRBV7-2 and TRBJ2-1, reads GAGVSQSPSNKVTEKGKDVELRCDPISGHTALYWYRQSLGQGLEFLIYFQGNSAPDKSGLPSDRFSAERTGGSVSTLTIQRTQQEDSAVYLCASSHGTSGRGNEQFFGPGTRLTVL.